The 13 T cell receptor beta chains in this list originate from one sample, sequenced in a study of identical twins. TCRdb re-called the 5' RACE reads through MiXCR, storing one row per CDR3 protein. This sample has 1.5 million to 2 million distinct CDR3 sequences, with roughly 35% found just once. Sequenced: cord blood. Receptors originate from a newborn girl in good health.

This chain joins TRBV11-3 and TRBJ2-1; TRBD1 might be the D (6 bases). V lost 1 base and J lost 4, with 11 bases in between. In germline, CDR1 is SGHNT, CDR2 YENEEA. The CDR3 loop spans 15 amino acids. DNA of the CDR3: TGTGCCAGCAGCTTAGGAAGGACAGTGTACAATGAGCAGTTCTTC. Its translation: CASSLGRTVYNEQFF.

V and J are TRBV20-1 and TRBJ1-5; D is unclear. This CDR3 region has 14 residues. Germline lookup yields CDR1 DFQATT and CDR2 SNEGSKA (reference sequence). The germline V and J ends were trimmed by 0 bases and 1 base, with 7 bases remaining between them. This chain's CDR3 is CSAREARSNQPQHF. The CDR3, as DNA: TGCAGTGCTAGAGAAGCCCGGAGCAATCAGCCCCAGCATTTT.

This clonotype was counted a few times. The chain links TRBV6-5 to TRBJ2-1; 8 positions match TRBD2. Losses at the gene ends were 2 bases for V and 4 bases for J; bases not matched to a gene: 7. The germline CDR1 and CDR2 sequences are MNHEY and SVGAGI. There are 16 residues in the CDR3. The CDR3 protein is CASSYVPGGWYNEQFF. CDR3 coding DNA: TGTGCCAGCAGTTACGTTCCGGGGGGGTGGTACAATGAGCAGTTCTTC.

This rearrangement joins TRBV4-2 to TRBJ2-1; 15 bases line up with TRBD2. This CDR3 contains 16 residues. The V gene's germline CDR1 is LGHNA and CDR2 YNFKEQ. V lost 0 bases to trimming and J lost 13 bases; unmatched junction nucleotides: 7. CDR3 nucleotides: TGTGCCAGCAGCCAAGAAGGGGGACTAGCGGGGGGCCAACAGTTCTTC. As protein: CASSQEGGLAGGQQFF.

This clonotype was seen only once. This sequence joins TRBV14 and TRBJ2-1; D is unclear. V was shortened by 4 bases and J by 9 bases, with 16 bases between the two germline ends. Germline assignment: CDR1 SGHDN and CDR2 FVKESK. The CDR3 has 14 residues. CDR3 protein: CASSPRTTNSEQFF. The CDR3 DNA follows: TGTGCCAGCAGCCCGAGGACCACAAACAGTGAGCAGTTCTTC.

The J gene is TRBJ2-7, the V gene TRBV28; D gene ambiguous. This CDR3 comprises 16 residues. With 2 bases removed from V and 5 bases from J, the gap between germline ends came to 19 bases. CDR1 is MDHEN and CDR2 is SYDVKM in the germline V gene. CDR3 coding DNA: TGTGCCAGCAGTTTAACCAGTGACCCCGGGTGGGACGAGCAGTACTTC. Amino acid sequence: CASSLTSDPGWDEQYF. Together with reference TRBV28 and TRBJ2-7, the CDR3 gives the full variable domain: DVKVTQSSRYLVKRTGEKVFLECVQDMDHENMFWYRQDPGLGLRLIYFSYDVKMKEKGDIPEGYSVSREKKERFSLILESASTNQTSMYLCASSLTSDPGWDEQYFGPGTRLTVT.

This clonotype was recorded a few times. The chain joins TRBV7-8 to TRBJ1-1; D possibly corresponds to TRBD1 (6 bases). V lost 4 bases to trimming and J lost 5 bases, with 14 bases between them. This CDR3 region has 14 residues. The germline CDR1 and CDR2 sequences are SGHVS and FQNEAQ. For the CDR3, the DNA is TGTGCCAGCAGCTGGGGAGGGGGAAGTACTGAAGCTTTCTTT. It yields the protein CASSWGGGSTEAFF. Supplemented by reference TRBV7-8 and TRBJ1-1, the full variable domain reads GAGVSQSPRYKVAKRGQDVALRCDPISGHVSLFWYQQALGQGPEFLTYFQNEAQLDKSGLPSDRFFAERPEGSVSTLKIQRTQQEDSAVYLCASSWGGGSTEAFFGQGTRLTVV.

The CDR3 region has the DNA TGTGCCAGTAGTTGGAGCGCTTCTGGGACCTACGAGCAGTACTTC. Translated: CASSWSASGTYEQYF. V and J are TRBV19 and TRBJ2-7; no firm D call. The CDR3 contains 15 residues. Germline V gene lookup returns CDR1 LNHDA and CDR2 SQIVND (reference sequence). V dropped 5 bases and J dropped 2 bases, with 16 bases sitting between them.

Only one count was recorded for this clonotype. This chain uses TRBV5-1 with TRBJ1-1; possible D gene TRBD1, 5 bases. The CDR3 runs 15 residues. V dropped 1 base and J dropped 1 base, with 11 bases sitting between them. Germline CDR1 SGHRS, CDR2 YFSETQ. CDR3 in amino acids: CASSLINQGNTEAFF. CDR3 DNA: TGCGCCAGCAGCTTGATCAACCAGGGGAACACTGAAGCTTTCTTT.

This clonotype was observed a few times. The chain carries TRBV6-5 and TRBJ2-5; 8 bases fit TRBD2. Trimming took 2 bases from V and 3 from J; bases not matched to a gene: 2. Germline V gene lookup returns CDR1 MNHEY and CDR2 SVGAGI. The CDR3 totals 14 residues. The CDR3 DNA follows: TGTGCCAGCAGTTACGGGACTAGAGAAGAGACCCAGTACTTC. Its translation is CASSYGTREETQYF.

As to this clonotype: This could be a read error, since a much larger clone is one nucleotide away. This chain uses TRBV29-1 with TRBJ2-3, with D perhaps matching TRBD2 (7 bases). The CDR3 runs to 14 residues. Germline-derived CDR1 and CDR2 are SQVTM and ANQGSEA. This chain's CDR3 is CSAEGRGPTDTQYF. The CDR3 DNA follows: TGCAGCGCTGAAGGGCGGGGGCCCACAGATACGCAGTATTTT.

This chain uses TRBV5-1 with TRBJ2-7; D is ambiguous. Germline CDR1 SGHRS, CDR2 YFSETQ. This CDR3 has 13 amino acids. V was trimmed by 2 bases and J by 3 bases, leaving 9 bases between them. CDR3 bases: TGCGCCAGCAGCTTCGACCCTGGCTACGAGCAGTACTTC. Amino acid sequence: CASSFDPGYEQYF.

The rearrangement uses TRBV5-1 and TRBJ1-4; 8 nucleotides match TRBD1. Per germline, CDR1 SGHRS and CDR2 YFSETQ. Germline trimming cut 4 bases from V and 1 base from J; bases unmatched to any gene: 3. CDR3 length equals 15 residues. The DNA for the CDR3 is TGCGCCAGCAGCGCGGACAGGGAAACTAATGAAAAACTGTTTTTT. It yields the protein CASSADRETNEKLFF.